The entry below describes one T cell receptor beta chain. No antigen is known for it. No much larger clonotype is one base removed from it; base qualities were not supplied. The data are from a study of cytomegalovirus exposure and HLA in healthy donors (dated by TCRdb to the late 2010s). With respect to the entire study: An earlier analysis of some 600 of the donors reported around 280 Gb of sequence data and 117 million unique TCR beta sequences obtained from approximately 180 million T cells. About 280 gigabases of sequencing data and 78 million or so unique TCR sequences were included in an early release covering under 650 HLA-typed donors. A later genetic analysis took genome-wide SNP genotypes for about 55% of the 666 donors and used that subset as a discovery cohort. The study aimed to test whether signatures of past pathogen exposure could be identified by cataloging public T cell receptors. The number of donors typed differed by locus, with about 629-630 for A, B, C, DRB1 and DQB1, roughly 520 for DQA1, under 610 for DPA1, and 472 for DPB1. Alongside the repertoire data, information on donor age, sex, ethnicity and CMV serostatus was compiled. In the later analysis, no new phenotypic data were used to find candidate immune exposures; instead, reliance was placed on TCR beta sequences and their occurrence across donors. A handful of DR-DQ haplotypes were handled as single units for association and clustering because linkage in the cohort was strong. Across 398 genotyped donors of the cohort, an average of approximately 220,000 unique TCR beta nucleotide sequences per donor were sequenced, and around 20% of those sequences were non-productive. All discovery cohort repertoires had been generated on a single sequencing platform. A later analysis re-examined previously published TCR beta repertoires from 500 to 700 donors and added high-resolution HLA genotyping to investigate patterns of TCR occurrence. Along with the roughly 670-subject first cohort, a separate validation cohort of 120 different subjects was used. The study combined high-throughput TCR immunosequencing, statistical association of individual TCRs with disease status, and machine learning to predict cytomegalovirus infection status. Both class I and class II loci were covered by HLA typing, at four-digit resolution. The study profiled the T cell repertoires of more than 500 subjects by immunosequencing and related them to cytomegalovirus serostatus. An earlier analysis of more than 450 of the donors used high-throughput TCR beta sequencing to judge whether each TCR beta V gene segment behaved as functional or pseudogenic. Among the approximately 400 genotyped donors, under 90% belonged to the genetic ancestry cluster associated with self-reported Caucasian donors.

Libraries came from the immunoSEQ multiplex PCR assay. The multiplex PCR relied on a mix of 60 forward primers for TCR Vbeta segments and 13 reverse primers for TCR Jbeta segments. The CDR3 region of rearranged TCR beta genes was amplified from genomic DNA with a multiplex PCR assay. The amplified TCR beta libraries were sequenced on the Illumina HiSeq System as 87-base-pair reads. The paper's processing steps were these. In a later analysis, tens of millions of unique TCR beta chains were counted across the 500 to 850 repertoires, and roughly 10 million of these chains were shared by at least two donors. To remove PCR and sequencing errors, raw reads were error-corrected and collapsed into unique sequences using a nearest-neighbor algorithm that merged closely related sequences. Alignment of CDR3 sequences to IMGT reference sequences was used to assign V, D and J gene segments. For a sequence to be retained, a match of at least six nucleotides to both a V gene segment and a J gene segment was required. Rearrangements were classified as productive when the CDR3 lacked stop codons and remained in frame with V and J, and all other rearrangements were classified as non-productive. CDR3 was defined according to IMGT convention as the region running from the second conserved V-encoded cysteine to the conserved J-encoded phenylalanine. Sequences without an unambiguous match to a single V gene segment were excluded from the earlier analysis of almost 600 of the donors. An earlier analysis of 587 of the donors called V segments functional above 56.7% productive rearrangements and segregating when the between-donor standard deviation exceeded 5%. A statistical classification framework was developed to diagnose cytomegalovirus status using the catalog of TCR beta chain sequences. A later analysis assigned V and J genes by comparing TCR nucleotide sequences with IMGT/GENE-DB human TR gene sequences. In a later analysis, CDR3 sequences and most-parsimonious VDJ recombination scenarios were assigned using the TCRdist pipeline. In a later analysis, each TCR beta chain was defined by its CDR3 amino acid sequence together with its V-gene family, and reads without a unique V-gene family were excluded. To address suspected cross-contamination and a sequencing artifact, a later analysis removed approximately 590 highly shared, low-generation-probability nucleotide sequences. In a later analysis, a clonal expansion index for each public chain was calculated from normalized within-repertoire ranks of inferred template counts. In a later analysis, generation probabilities were computed using a VDJ recombination model fitted to out-of-frame rearrangements, and the results were checked against IGoR. A later analysis scored TCR-TCR, TCR-HLA and TCR-CMV co-occurrence with hypergeometric tests, applying a repertoire-size bias correction to TCR pairs. In a later analysis, false discovery rates were estimated by permuting HLA or CMV assignments 20 times. In a later analysis, co-occurring TCRs were grouped using DBSCAN, and TCRdist sequence similarity was added for clustering within HLA-allele-positive subsets. Co-occurrence clustering excluded repertoires with fewer than 30,000 or more than 120,000 public chains, plus five with anomalous nucleotide sharing. TCRdb took over this immuneACCESS table, retaining in-frame rearrangements with V and J assigned. Such tables are incomplete; in checked studies, under half of the missing clones stem from an unresolved V gene, and the remainder is unexplained. V and J calls and clone size are copied from that table; D and trimming were computed from the DNA. The sample includes about 150,000 clones, with approximately 81% observed a single time. The ten largest make up more than 0.35% of the sample.

On the study overall, not on this receptor specifically: Because counts were too low, some 16 rarely observed V segments, including chromosome 9 orphons, were excluded from the earlier analysis of a few hundred of the donors. Sequencing depth was assumed to be roughly uniform across donors in the presence/absence analyses, though that assumption may not hold. The cohort was sequenced for TCR beta chains only, and without alpha or paired-chain data the features that could be detected were limited. According to a later genetic analysis, donors in an Asian-associated ancestry cluster had fewer N-insertions in productive TCRs than the approximately 700-donor mean. Strong co-occurrence of HLA alleles, especially DR and DQ, made assigning TCR associations to individual alleles difficult. While some public TCRs were present in many individuals, most TCR sequences turned up only very rarely across donors. A few of the identified cytomegalovirus-associated TCR beta chains were confirmed in vitro to be specific for cytomegalovirus antigens. The sequencing pipeline was judged likely to have produced a cluster of highly shared sequence variants as a technical artifact. In a later analysis, 16,951 TCR beta sequences were associated with specific HLA alleles at a false discovery rate of 0.05. Because the 87-base-pair reads could not distinguish some IMGT-functional V segments, including TRBV6-2 and TRBV6-3, those segments were excluded. The authors suggested that the approach could potentially be extended to other disease states and immunological phenotypes. CMV serostatus was the only immune exposure information available for the cohort. An earlier analysis of approximately 570 of the donors showed that most TCR beta V segments appeared in productive rearrangements either about 87% or about 30% of the time, which broadly matched IMGT annotations. A later analysis found that most CMV-associated TCR beta chains appeared HLA-restricted, with HLA associations seemingly driven largely by CMV exposure. In the study, approximately 160 TCR beta chains were listed as associated with cytomegalovirus. Correlated functional status among segregating V segments might be attributable to linkage disequilibrium, but an unknown experimental factor could not be ruled out. HLA typing was unavailable for some donors at each locus, so association tests used only the typed subset. In a later analysis, the rate of TCR association differed among HLA loci, with DRB1 alleles having the most associated TCRs and HLA-C alleles having the fewest. A further reported finding was that TCR beta sequences accurately predicted the HLA-A and HLA-B alleles for most subjects in the first cohort. The classifier was reported to diagnose cytomegalovirus status with high specificity and sensitivity in both the original and validation cohorts. A later analysis reported that several top co-occurrence clusters appeared linked to parvovirus B19, influenza, CMV and Epstein-Barr virus. In a later analysis, HLA-associated TCR beta chains were found to be more clonally expanded and to have lower generation probabilities than equally common non-associated chains. An association between a missense DCLRE1C variant and V-gene and J-gene trimming of TCR beta chains was found in a later genetic analysis and replicated in an independent cohort.

The CDR3, cysteine through phenylalanine, is 12 amino acids long. CDR3 DNA is the only sequence kept; it has 36 bases, read in frame from the first base. Reading the germline V gene (reference sequence) gives CDR1 SEHNR and CDR2 FQNEAQ. Between the V and J ends, shortened by 2 bases and 12 bases respectively, the junction contains 13 bases. The cohort was made up of 500 to 800 healthy bone marrow donors. At the time of sampling, every cohort member was nominally healthy, though immune exposures that went unrecorded were likely present. The donor tested CMV seronegative, placing the donor among the 350 or so seronegative members of the cohort. A peripheral blood sample was collected from each donor, and TCR beta sequencing was performed on peripheral blood mononuclear cells. The Qiagen DNeasy Blood Extraction Kit was used to extract genomic DNA from the blood cell samples.

The chain is assembled from TRBV7-9 and TRBJ2-5; the D segment could be TRBD2, given 6 matching bases. This TCR derives from a boy between 2 and 10 years old in good health and CMV-seronegative. Source material: PBMCs. The DNA sequence reads TGTGCCAGCAGCTTAACGCGGGGACTGGAGTACTTC. It encodes CASSLTRGLEYF.